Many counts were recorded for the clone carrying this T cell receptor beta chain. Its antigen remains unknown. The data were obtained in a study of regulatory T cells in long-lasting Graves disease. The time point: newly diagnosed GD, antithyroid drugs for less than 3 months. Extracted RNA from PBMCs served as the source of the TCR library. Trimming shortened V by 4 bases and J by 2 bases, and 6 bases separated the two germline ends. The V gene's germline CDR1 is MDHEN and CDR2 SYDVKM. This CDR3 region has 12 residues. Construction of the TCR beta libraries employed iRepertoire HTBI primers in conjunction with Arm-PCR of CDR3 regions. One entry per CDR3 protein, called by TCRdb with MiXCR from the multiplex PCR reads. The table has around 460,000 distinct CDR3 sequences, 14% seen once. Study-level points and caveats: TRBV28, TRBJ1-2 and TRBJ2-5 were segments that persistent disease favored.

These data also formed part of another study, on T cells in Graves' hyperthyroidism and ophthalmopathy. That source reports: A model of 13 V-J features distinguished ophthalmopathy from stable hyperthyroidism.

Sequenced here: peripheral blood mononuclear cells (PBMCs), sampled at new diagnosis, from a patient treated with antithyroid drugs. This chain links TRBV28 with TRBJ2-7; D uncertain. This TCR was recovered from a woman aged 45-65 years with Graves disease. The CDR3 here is CASSSDTYEQYF. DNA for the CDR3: TGTGCCAGCAGTTCCGACACCTACGAGCAGTACTTC.